This T cell receptor (beta chain) was identified during a study of blood T cell repertoires in COVID-19. Enrolled through a virtual design, the participants were between about 18 and 100 years of age and came from under 30 US areas. V shed 8 bases and J shed 7 bases, with 14 bases lying between them. CDR3 size: 12 residues. Only in-frame clones appear in the TCRdb table, and some are missing; sequencing was by immunoSEQ multiplex PCR. The table lists 130,000 to 150,000 clones, about 86% of them singletons, with under 9.5% in the top ten. This TCR was sampled from a man in his fifties who had recovered from COVID-19. Sequencing input: PBMCs or T cells enriched from blood (not recorded which). The V gene is TRBV12-3 or TRBV12-4, the J gene TRBJ1-2, with D maybe TRBD1 (6 bases). The CDR3 DNA follows: TGTGCCAGCGCAGTAGGGGGAGCTGGCTACACCTTC. Its protein is CASAVGGAGYTF.